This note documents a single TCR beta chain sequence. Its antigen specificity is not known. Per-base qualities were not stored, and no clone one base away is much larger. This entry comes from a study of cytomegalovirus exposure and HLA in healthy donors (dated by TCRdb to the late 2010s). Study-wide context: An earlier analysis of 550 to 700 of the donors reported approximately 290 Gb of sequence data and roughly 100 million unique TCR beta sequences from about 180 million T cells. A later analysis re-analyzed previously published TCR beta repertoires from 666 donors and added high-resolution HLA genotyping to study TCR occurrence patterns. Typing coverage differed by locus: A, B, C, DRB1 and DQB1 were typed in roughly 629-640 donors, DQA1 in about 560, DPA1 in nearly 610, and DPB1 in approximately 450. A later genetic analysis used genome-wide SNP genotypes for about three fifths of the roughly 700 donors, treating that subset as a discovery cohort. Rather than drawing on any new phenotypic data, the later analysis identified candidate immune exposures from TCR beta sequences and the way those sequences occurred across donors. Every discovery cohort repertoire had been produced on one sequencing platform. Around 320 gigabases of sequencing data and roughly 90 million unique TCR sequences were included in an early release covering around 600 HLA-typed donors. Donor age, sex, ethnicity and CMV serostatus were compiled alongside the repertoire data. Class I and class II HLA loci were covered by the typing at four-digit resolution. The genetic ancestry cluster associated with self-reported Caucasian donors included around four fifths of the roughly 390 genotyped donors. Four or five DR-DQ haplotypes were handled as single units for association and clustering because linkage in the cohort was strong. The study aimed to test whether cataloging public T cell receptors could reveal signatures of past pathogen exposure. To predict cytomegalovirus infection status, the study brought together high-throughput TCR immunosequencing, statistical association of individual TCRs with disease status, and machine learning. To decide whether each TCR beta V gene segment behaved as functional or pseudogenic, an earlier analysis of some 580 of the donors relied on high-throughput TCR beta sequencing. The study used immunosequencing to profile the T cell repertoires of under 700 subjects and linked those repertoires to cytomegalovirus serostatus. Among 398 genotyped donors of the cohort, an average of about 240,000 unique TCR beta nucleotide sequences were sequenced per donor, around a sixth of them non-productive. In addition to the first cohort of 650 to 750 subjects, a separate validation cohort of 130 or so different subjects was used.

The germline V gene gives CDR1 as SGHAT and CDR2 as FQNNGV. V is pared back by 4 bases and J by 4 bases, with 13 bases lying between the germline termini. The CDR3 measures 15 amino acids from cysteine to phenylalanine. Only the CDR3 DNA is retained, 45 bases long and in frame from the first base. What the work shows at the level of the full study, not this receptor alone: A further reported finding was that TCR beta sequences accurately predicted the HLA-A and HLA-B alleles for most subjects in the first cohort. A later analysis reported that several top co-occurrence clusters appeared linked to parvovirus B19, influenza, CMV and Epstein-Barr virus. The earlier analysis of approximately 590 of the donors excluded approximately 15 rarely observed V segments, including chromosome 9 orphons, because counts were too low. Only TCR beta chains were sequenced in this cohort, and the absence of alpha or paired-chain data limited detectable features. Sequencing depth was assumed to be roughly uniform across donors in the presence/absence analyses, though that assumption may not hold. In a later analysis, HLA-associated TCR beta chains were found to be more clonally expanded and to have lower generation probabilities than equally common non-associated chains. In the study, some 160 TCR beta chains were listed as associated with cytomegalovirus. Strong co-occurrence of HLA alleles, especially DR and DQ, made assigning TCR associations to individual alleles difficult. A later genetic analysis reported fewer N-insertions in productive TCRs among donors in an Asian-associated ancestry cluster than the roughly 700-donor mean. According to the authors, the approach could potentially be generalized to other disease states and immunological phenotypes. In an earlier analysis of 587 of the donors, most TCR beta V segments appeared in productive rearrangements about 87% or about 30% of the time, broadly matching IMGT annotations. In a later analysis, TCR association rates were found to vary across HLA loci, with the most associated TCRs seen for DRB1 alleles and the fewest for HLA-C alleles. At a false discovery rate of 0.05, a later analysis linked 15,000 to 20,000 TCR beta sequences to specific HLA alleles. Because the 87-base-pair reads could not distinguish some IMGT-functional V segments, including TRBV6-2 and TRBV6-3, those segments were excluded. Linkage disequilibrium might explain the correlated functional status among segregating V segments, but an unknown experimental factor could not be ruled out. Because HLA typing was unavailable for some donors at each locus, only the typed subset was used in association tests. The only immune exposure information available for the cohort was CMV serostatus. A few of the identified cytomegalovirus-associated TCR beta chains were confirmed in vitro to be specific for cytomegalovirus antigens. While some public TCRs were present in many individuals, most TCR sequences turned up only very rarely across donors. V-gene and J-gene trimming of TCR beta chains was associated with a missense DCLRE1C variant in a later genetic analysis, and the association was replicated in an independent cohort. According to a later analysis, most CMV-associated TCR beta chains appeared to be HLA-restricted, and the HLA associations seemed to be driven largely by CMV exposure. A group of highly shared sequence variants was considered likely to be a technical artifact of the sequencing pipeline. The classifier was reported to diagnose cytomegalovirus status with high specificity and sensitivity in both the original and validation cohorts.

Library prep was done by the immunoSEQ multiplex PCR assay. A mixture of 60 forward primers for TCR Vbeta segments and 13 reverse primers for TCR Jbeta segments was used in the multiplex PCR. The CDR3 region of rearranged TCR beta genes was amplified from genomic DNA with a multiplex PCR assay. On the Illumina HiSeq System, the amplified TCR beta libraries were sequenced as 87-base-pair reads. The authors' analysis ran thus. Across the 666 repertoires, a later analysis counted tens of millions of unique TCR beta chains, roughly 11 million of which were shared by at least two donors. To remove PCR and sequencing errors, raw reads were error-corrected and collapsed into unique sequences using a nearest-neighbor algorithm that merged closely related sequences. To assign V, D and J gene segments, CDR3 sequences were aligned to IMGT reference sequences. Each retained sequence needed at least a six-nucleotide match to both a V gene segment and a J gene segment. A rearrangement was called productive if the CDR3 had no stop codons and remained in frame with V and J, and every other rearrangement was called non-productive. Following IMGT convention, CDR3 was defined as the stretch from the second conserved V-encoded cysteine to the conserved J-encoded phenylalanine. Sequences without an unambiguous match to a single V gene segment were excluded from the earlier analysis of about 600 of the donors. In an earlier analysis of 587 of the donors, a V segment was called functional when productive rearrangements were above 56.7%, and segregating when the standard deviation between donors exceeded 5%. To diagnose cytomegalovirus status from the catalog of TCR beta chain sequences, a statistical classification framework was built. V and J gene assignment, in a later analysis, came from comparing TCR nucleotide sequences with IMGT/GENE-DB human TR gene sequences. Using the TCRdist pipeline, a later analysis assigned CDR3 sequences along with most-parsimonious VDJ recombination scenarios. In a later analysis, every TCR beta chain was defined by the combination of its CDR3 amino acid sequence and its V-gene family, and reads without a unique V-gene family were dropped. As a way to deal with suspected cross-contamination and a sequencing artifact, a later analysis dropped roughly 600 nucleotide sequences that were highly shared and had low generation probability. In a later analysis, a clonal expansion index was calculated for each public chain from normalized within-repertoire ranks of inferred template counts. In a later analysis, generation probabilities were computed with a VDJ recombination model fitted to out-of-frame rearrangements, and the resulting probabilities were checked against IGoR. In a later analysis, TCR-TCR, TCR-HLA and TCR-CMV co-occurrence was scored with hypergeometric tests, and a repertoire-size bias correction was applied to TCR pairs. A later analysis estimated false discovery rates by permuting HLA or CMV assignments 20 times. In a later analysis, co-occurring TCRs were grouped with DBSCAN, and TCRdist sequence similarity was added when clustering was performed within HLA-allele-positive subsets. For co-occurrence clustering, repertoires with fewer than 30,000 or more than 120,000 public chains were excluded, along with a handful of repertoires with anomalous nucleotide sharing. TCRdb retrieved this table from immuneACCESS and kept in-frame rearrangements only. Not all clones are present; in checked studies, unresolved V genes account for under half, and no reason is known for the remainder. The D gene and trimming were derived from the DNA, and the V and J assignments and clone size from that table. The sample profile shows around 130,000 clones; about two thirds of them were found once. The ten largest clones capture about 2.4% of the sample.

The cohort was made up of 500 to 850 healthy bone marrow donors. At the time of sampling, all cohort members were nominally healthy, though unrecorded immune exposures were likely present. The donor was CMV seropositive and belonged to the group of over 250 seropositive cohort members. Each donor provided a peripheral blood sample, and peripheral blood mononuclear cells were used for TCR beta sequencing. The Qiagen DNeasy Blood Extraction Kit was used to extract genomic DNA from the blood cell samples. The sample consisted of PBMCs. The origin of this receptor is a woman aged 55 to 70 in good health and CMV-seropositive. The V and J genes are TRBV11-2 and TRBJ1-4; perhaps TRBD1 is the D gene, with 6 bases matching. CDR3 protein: CASSYTTGLNEKLFF. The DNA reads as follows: TGTGCCAGCAGCTATACGACAGGCCTTAATGAAAAACTGTTTTTT.